Sequencing of this T cell receptor (beta chain) was carried out in a study of tumor-infiltrating lymphocytes in primary liver carcinoma. Study details: The patient group consisted of men and women aged 30 to 69 years.

Extraction of RNA together with DNA used 20-30 mg of unsorted bulk tissue. Every tumor contributed samples taken at five separate regions. Reverse transcription of roughly 480 ng total RNA with a constant-region primer produced TCR beta cDNA. Three nested multiplex PCR rounds, a slightly modified ARM-PCR, produced the libraries for TCR beta. Both of the initial two PCR rounds ran for around 9 cycles and employed TRBV1-TRBV30 forward primers alongside a C-beta reverse primer. Via MiXCR, TCRdb re-called the multiplex PCR reads, giving one row per CDR3 protein. In the table there are under 200,000 distinct CDR3 sequences, about 85% of which are singletons. V was shortened by 3 bases and J by 3 bases, with 12 bases between the two germline ends. The germline CDR1 and CDR2 sequences are MNHNS and SASEGT. The CDR3 extends over 15 amino acids.

The receptor comes from a man aged 40-49 years with primary liver carcinoma and hepatitis B virus infection. The specimen sequenced was tumor tissue from primary liver carcinoma. The rearrangement uses TRBV6-1 and TRBJ1-5, with D maybe TRBD1 (6 bases). The CDR3 sequence: CASSDPRQDNQPQHF. CDR3 bases: TGTGCCAGCAGTGATCCGAGACAGGACAATCAGCCCCAGCATTTT.